Listed below are T cell receptor beta chains from one sample, sequenced in a study of TIL therapy for anti-PD-1-resistant metastatic lung cancer. Produced via immunoSEQ multiplex PCR; TCRdb's table is partial and in-frame only. The data contain about 50,000 clones, just over 85% of them singletons. The sample was blood, taken at baseline. These receptors originate from a person between 30 and 79 years old with non-small cell lung cancer. Each CDR3 is given with its conserved first and last residue. D genes are given only for firm matches. A clone size is listed for some rows: how often the clone was seen (once, few, many), or a class if it is expanded.

d_gene: .
v_gene: TRBV2
j_gene: TRBJ2-5
abundance: .
CDR3nt: TGTGCCAGCAGTGAACAGGGTGGAACCTTCCAAGAGACCCAGTACTTC
CDR3aa: CASSEQGGTFQETQYF

d_gene: .
v_gene: TRBV27
j_gene: TRBJ1-1
abundance: few
CDR3nt: TGTGCCAGCAGTCCAGCCGCTGGGGATGAAGCTTTCTTT
CDR3aa: CASSPAAGDEAFF

d_gene: .
v_gene: TRBV15
j_gene: TRBJ1-1
abundance: .
CDR3nt: TGTGCCACCAGCAGAGAGGGGAGGACTGAAGCTTTCTTT
CDR3aa: CATSREGRTEAFF

d_gene: .
v_gene: TRBV5-1
j_gene: TRBJ1-4
abundance: .
CDR3nt: TGCGCCAGCAGCCGAGGCGGCGCAACTAATGAAAAACTGTTTTTT
CDR3aa: CASSRGGATNEKLFF

d_gene: .
v_gene: TRBV27
j_gene: TRBJ2-7
abundance: .
CDR3nt: TGTGCCAGCAGTTTACTCGGCTCAGGGACGGGAGAGCAGTACTTC
CDR3aa: CASSLLGSGTGEQYF

d_gene: .
v_gene: TRBV5-4
j_gene: TRBJ2-6
abundance: .
CDR3nt: TGTGCCAGCAGCTTGGAGAGCTTATCTGGGGCCAACGTCCTGACTTTC
CDR3aa: CASSLESLSGANVLTF

d_gene: TRBD2
v_gene: TRBV9
j_gene: TRBJ2-7
abundance: .
CDR3nt: TGTGCCAGCAGCGCTGGGGGAGGGGCTACTGCCTACGAGCAGTACTTC
CDR3aa: CASSAGGGATAYEQYF

d_gene: .
v_gene: TRBV11-2
j_gene: TRBJ2-5
abundance: .
CDR3nt: TGTGCCAGCAGCCCCGGCGAAAAGACCCAGTACTTC
CDR3aa: CASSPGEKTQYF

d_gene: TRBD2
v_gene: TRBV27
j_gene: TRBJ2-1
abundance: .
CDR3nt: TGTGCCAGCAGTTTAGCCACTAGCGGTAACAATGAGCAGTTCTTC
CDR3aa: CASSLATSGNNEQFF

d_gene: .
v_gene: TRBV10-2
j_gene: TRBJ2-2
abundance: once
CDR3nt: TGCGCCAGCAGTGGGTCTGGGAACACCGGGGAGCTGTTTTTT
CDR3aa: CASSGSGNTGELFF

d_gene: .
v_gene: TRBV28
j_gene: TRBJ1-2
abundance: once
CDR3nt: TGTGCCAGCAGTTTGGGCGGATACTATGGCTACACCTTC
CDR3aa: CASSLGGYYGYTF

d_gene: TRBD2
v_gene: TRBV28
j_gene: TRBJ2-1
abundance: few
CDR3nt: TGTGCCAGCAGTTTGACTAGCGGGGGCTCCTACAATGAGCAGTTCTTC
CDR3aa: CASSLTSGGSYNEQFF

d_gene: .
v_gene: TRBV4-1
j_gene: TRBJ2-5
abundance: few
CDR3nt: TGCGCCAGCAGCCAAGATTTGGCGTACCAAGAGACCCAGTACTTC
CDR3aa: CASSQDLAYQETQYF

d_gene: .
v_gene: TRBV15
j_gene: TRBJ2-5
abundance: once
CDR3nt: TGTGCCACCAGCATTGACCCCCAAGAGACCCAGTACTTC
CDR3aa: CATSIDPQETQYF

d_gene: .
v_gene: TRBV19
j_gene: TRBJ2-1
abundance: .
CDR3nt: TGTGCCAGTAGTATCTCGGCGGGTAGCTCCTACAATGAGCAGTTCTTC
CDR3aa: CASSISAGSSYNEQFF

d_gene: TRBD2
v_gene: TRBV13
j_gene: TRBJ2-1
abundance: .
CDR3nt: TGTGCCAGCAGCTTAGGTAGCGGGAATGCCTATGAGCAGTTCTTC
CDR3aa: CASSLGSGNAYEQFF

d_gene: .
v_gene: TRBV28
j_gene: TRBJ2-1
abundance: .
CDR3nt: TGTGCCAGCAGTTTAGGAGGGTCTGGCGAGCAGTTCTTC
CDR3aa: CASSLGGSGEQFF

d_gene: .
v_gene: TRBV19
j_gene: TRBJ2-5
abundance: .
CDR3nt: TGTGCCAGTAGTATCGGGGGGCGCGGGGAGACCCAGTACTTC
CDR3aa: CASSIGGRGETQYF

d_gene: TRBD1
v_gene: TRBV7-9
j_gene: TRBJ2-7
abundance: .
CDR3nt: TGTGCCAGCAGCTTAGTACTCGGGCAGGGGGCTTACGAGCAGTACTTC
CDR3aa: CASSLVLGQGAYEQYF

d_gene: TRBD1
v_gene: TRBV19
j_gene: TRBJ2-7
abundance: .
CDR3nt: TGTGCCAGTAGTAGGGAACCGGGACAGGGCAACTACGAGCAGTACTTC
CDR3aa: CASSREPGQGNYEQYF

d_gene: .
v_gene: TRBV5-1
j_gene: TRBJ1-2
abundance: .
CDR3nt: TGCGCCAGCAGCTTGGACAGGACGAACTATGGCTACACCTTC
CDR3aa: CASSLDRTNYGYTF

d_gene: TRBD2
v_gene: TRBV3-1/TRBV3-2
j_gene: TRBJ2-3
abundance: .
CDR3nt: TGTGCCAGCAGCCAAGAGTTGATAGCGGGAGATACCACAGATACGCAGTATTTT
CDR3aa: CASSQELIAGDTTDTQYF

d_gene: TRBD1
v_gene: TRBV24-1
j_gene: TRBJ2-7
abundance: .
CDR3nt: TGTGCCACCAGTGAAACAGGGGCCGTTCCGAGCTCCTACGAGCAGTACTTC
CDR3aa: CATSETGAVPSSYEQYF

d_gene: TRBD2
v_gene: TRBV4-2
j_gene: TRBJ2-7
abundance: .
CDR3nt: TGTGCCAGCAGCCAAGATACCAGCGGGAGGACCCTCTACGAGCAGTACTTC
CDR3aa: CASSQDTSGRTLYEQYF

d_gene: .
v_gene: TRBV19
j_gene: TRBJ2-7
abundance: .
CDR3nt: TGTGCCAGTAGTAAACCCGGGACGGCCGGACACGAGCAGTACTTC
CDR3aa: CASSKPGTAGHEQYF

d_gene: .
v_gene: TRBV5-4
j_gene: TRBJ1-6
abundance: .
CDR3nt: TGTGCCAGCAGCTTTTCGCAGGGGCCCAAAGGCCATAATTCACCCCTCCACTTT
CDR3aa: CASSFSQGPKGHNSPLHF

d_gene: .
v_gene: TRBV2
j_gene: TRBJ2-7
abundance: .
CDR3nt: TGTGCCAGCAGTGCTTACTACGAGCAGTACTTC
CDR3aa: CASSAYYEQYF

d_gene: TRBD2
v_gene: TRBV6-2/TRBV6-3
j_gene: TRBJ2-1
abundance: .
CDR3nt: TGTGCCAGCAGCTTACTAGCGGGGGCCTTCTACAATGAGCAGTTCTTC
CDR3aa: CASSLLAGAFYNEQFF

d_gene: .
v_gene: TRBV7-2
j_gene: TRBJ2-7
abundance: .
CDR3nt: TGTGCCAGCAGCCTACACCGACAGGAAACCTACGAGCAGTACTTC
CDR3aa: CASSLHRQETYEQYF

d_gene: .
v_gene: TRBV19
j_gene: TRBJ2-1
abundance: .
CDR3nt: TGTGCCAGTAGTGGGGGACTCAGCTCCTACAATGAGCAGTTCTTC
CDR3aa: CASSGGLSSYNEQFF

d_gene: .
v_gene: TRBV6-5
j_gene: TRBJ1-2
abundance: .
CDR3nt: TGTGCCAGCAGCCCCTTCAGGGATCGATATGGCTACACCTTC
CDR3aa: CASSPFRDRYGYTF

d_gene: TRBD1
v_gene: TRBV19
j_gene: TRBJ2-6
abundance: .
CDR3nt: TGTGCCAGTAGTAAACAGGGGCTGGGGGCCAACGTCCTGACTTTC
CDR3aa: CASSKQGLGANVLTF

d_gene: TRBD2
v_gene: TRBV28
j_gene: TRBJ2-3
abundance: .
CDR3nt: TGTGCCAGCAGTCCTATGACTAGCGGGCGGGCAGATACGCAGTATTTT
CDR3aa: CASSPMTSGRADTQYF

d_gene: .
v_gene: TRBV5-6
j_gene: TRBJ2-7
abundance: .
CDR3nt: TGTGCCAGCAGCAACAGGTGGTACGAGCAGTACTTC
CDR3aa: CASSNRWYEQYF

d_gene: .
v_gene: TRBV12-3/TRBV12-4
j_gene: TRBJ2-3
abundance: .
CDR3nt: TGTGCCAGCACCTTCAGAGATACGCAGTATTTT
CDR3aa: CASTFRDTQYF

d_gene: .
v_gene: TRBV27
j_gene: TRBJ2-3
abundance: .
CDR3nt: TGTGCCAGCAGTTTTATTCCAACCACAGATACGCAGTATTTT
CDR3aa: CASSFIPTTDTQYF

d_gene: TRBD1
v_gene: TRBV19
j_gene: TRBJ1-2
abundance: .
CDR3nt: TGTGCCAGTAGTATAGGAGGGACAGGGGTCTATGGCTACACCTTC
CDR3aa: CASSIGGTGVYGYTF

d_gene: TRBD1
v_gene: TRBV24-1
j_gene: TRBJ2-5
abundance: .
CDR3nt: TGTGCCACCAGTGACCCCGGGACAGGGGAAGAGACCCAGTACTTC
CDR3aa: CATSDPGTGEETQYF

d_gene: .
v_gene: TRBV5-1
j_gene: TRBJ2-5
abundance: .
CDR3nt: TGCGCCAGCAGCTTGGACAGGGGAGGGGAGACCCAGTACTTC
CDR3aa: CASSLDRGGETQYF

d_gene: TRBD1
v_gene: TRBV5-4
j_gene: TRBJ2-7
abundance: .
CDR3nt: TGTGCCAGCAGCTTGGGGCAGGGGGACGAGCAGTACTTC
CDR3aa: CASSLGQGDEQYF

d_gene: .
v_gene: TRBV15
j_gene: TRBJ2-7
abundance: .
CDR3nt: TGTGCCACCGGCGGGAACAGGGACTCCTACGAGCAGTACTTC
CDR3aa: CATGGNRDSYEQYF

d_gene: .
v_gene: TRBV12-3/TRBV12-4
j_gene: TRBJ2-1
abundance: .
CDR3nt: TGTGCCAGCAGTTTCCAGACCTACAATGAGCAGTTCTTC
CDR3aa: CASSFQTYNEQFF

d_gene: .
v_gene: TRBV4-3
j_gene: TRBJ2-2
abundance: .
CDR3nt: TGCGCCAGCAGTCCCACTTGGGGGGCTGGCACCGGGGAGCTGTTTTTT
CDR3aa: CASSPTWGAGTGELFF

d_gene: .
v_gene: TRBV27
j_gene: TRBJ2-3
abundance: few
CDR3nt: TGTGCCAGCAGTCCCAGTCGACTAGTCGGCGGTACGCAGTATTTT
CDR3aa: CASSPSRLVGGTQYF

d_gene: .
v_gene: TRBV2
j_gene: TRBJ2-3
abundance: .
CDR3nt: TGTGCCAGCAGTGGGGTTCCGGGGGGCACAGATACGCAGTATTTT
CDR3aa: CASSGVPGGTDTQYF

d_gene: .
v_gene: TRBV7-2
j_gene: TRBJ2-2
abundance: .
CDR3nt: TGTGCCAGCAGCTTAGCGCGCGCCCGCAAGCTGTTTTTT
CDR3aa: CASSLARARKLFF

d_gene: TRBD2
v_gene: TRBV28
j_gene: TRBJ2-6
abundance: .
CDR3nt: TGTGCCAGCAGCCCGGGGGGGTTTGGGGCCAACGTCCTGACTTTC
CDR3aa: CASSPGGFGANVLTF

d_gene: TRBD1
v_gene: TRBV7-2
j_gene: TRBJ2-5
abundance: .
CDR3nt: TGTGCCAGCAGCCCACGCCGGGACAGGGGGCAAGAGACCCAGTACTTC
CDR3aa: CASSPRRDRGQETQYF

d_gene: .
v_gene: TRBV6-5
j_gene: TRBJ1-2
abundance: .
CDR3nt: TGTGCCAGCACCTCCGGCAGGGGATATGGCTACACCTTC
CDR3aa: CASTSGRGYGYTF

d_gene: TRBD1
v_gene: TRBV7-2
j_gene: TRBJ1-5
abundance: .
CDR3nt: TGTGCCAGCAGCTCTTCAGGGACAGGGGGCTATCAGCCCCAGCATTTT
CDR3aa: CASSSSGTGGYQPQHF

d_gene: .
v_gene: TRBV5-1
j_gene: TRBJ2-1
abundance: .
CDR3nt: TGCGCCAGCAGCTTCGGCGGCTCCTACAATGAGCAGTTCTTC
CDR3aa: CASSFGGSYNEQFF

d_gene: .
v_gene: TRBV29-1
j_gene: TRBJ1-2
abundance: .
CDR3nt: TGCAGCGTTGAACGGCAGGGTGGCTATGGCTACACCTTC
CDR3aa: CSVERQGGYGYTF

d_gene: .
v_gene: TRBV5-1
j_gene: TRBJ2-5
abundance: .
CDR3nt: TGCGCCAGCAGCGGGCAGGCAGGGGAGACCCAGTACTTC
CDR3aa: CASSGQAGETQYF

d_gene: .
v_gene: TRBV27
j_gene: TRBJ2-2
abundance: .
CDR3nt: TGTGCCAGCAGTAACCCAGGGGGGACCGGGGAGCTGTTTTTT
CDR3aa: CASSNPGGTGELFF